Listed here is a single TCR beta chain. What it binds is unknown. The protocol was immunoSEQ multiplex PCR, while the TCRdb copy is restricted to in-frame clones and leaves out a portion. The sample holds roughly 43,000 clones, over 75% seen once. These data originate in a study of ipilimumab plus nivolumab after autologous stem cell transplantation. This CDR3 spans 14 amino acids. The germline V gene has CDR1 SGHNT and CDR2 YENEEA. V was pared by 3 bases and J by 3 bases, with 10 bases between. Whole-study findings and limits: Per the authors, repertoire, Treg and microbiota data justify further study.

The sample here was PBMCs, taken in a trial of ipilimumab plus nivolumab as post-transplant consolidation. The receptor comes from a male donor with multiple myeloma. V gene TRBV11-3 combines with J gene TRBJ2-3; maybe TRBD2 (7 bases). Here the CDR3 DNA reads TGTGCCAGCAGCTTCAGGGGAGGGACAGATACGCAGTATTTT. Its protein is CASSFRGGTDTQYF.